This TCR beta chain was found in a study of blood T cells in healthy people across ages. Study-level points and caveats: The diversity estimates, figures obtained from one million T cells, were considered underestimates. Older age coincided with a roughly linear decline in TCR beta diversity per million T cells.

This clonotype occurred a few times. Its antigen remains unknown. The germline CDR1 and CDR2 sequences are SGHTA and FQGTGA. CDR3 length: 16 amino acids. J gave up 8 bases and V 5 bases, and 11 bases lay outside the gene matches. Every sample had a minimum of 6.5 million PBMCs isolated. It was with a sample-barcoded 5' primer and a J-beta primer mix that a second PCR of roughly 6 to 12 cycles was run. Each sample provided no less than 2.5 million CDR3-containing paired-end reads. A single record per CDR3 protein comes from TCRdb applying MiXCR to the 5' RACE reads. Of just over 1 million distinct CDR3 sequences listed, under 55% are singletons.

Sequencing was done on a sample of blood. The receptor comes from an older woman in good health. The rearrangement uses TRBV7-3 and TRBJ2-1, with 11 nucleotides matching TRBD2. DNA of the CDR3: TGTGCCAGCAGCCTCTCCCGACTAGCGGGACGACATGAGCAGTTCTTC. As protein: CASSLSRLAGRHEQFF.